A single sample is the source of the 13 T cell receptor beta chains below, sequenced in a study of T cell changes during pregnancy in multiple sclerosis. Libraries were prepared by immunoSEQ multiplex PCR; TCRdb keeps only in-frame clonotypes and omits some of them. The sample shows tens of thousands of clones, roughly 93% of them seen only once. This sample comprised peripheral blood, obtained in the second trimester of pregnancy. These receptors all stem from a female donor with multiple sclerosis, enrolled in a pregnancy study.

This chain links TRBV7-2 with TRBJ2-5; 7 nucleotides align to TRBD1. Per germline, CDR1 SGHTA and CDR2 FQGNSA. The CDR3 is 13 amino acids. Unmatched junction bases numbered 4, after V lost 6 bases and J lost 3 bases. This CDR3 is CASRPTGEETQYF. CDR3 nucleotide sequence: TGTGCCAGCAGGCCTACAGGGGAAGAGACCCAGTACTTC.

The chain recombines TRBV18 with TRBJ1-2, with unresolved D. The germline gives CDR1 KGHSH, CDR2 LQKENI. V lost 5 bases and J lost 4, with 14 bases in between. The CDR3 has 14 amino acids. CDR3: CASSETAHLYGYTF. The CDR3 nucleotides read TGTGCCAGCTCAGAAACAGCCCACCTCTATGGCTACACCTTC.

The gene calls are TRBV19 and TRBJ1-5, with unresolved D. The CDR3 length is 16 residues. Trimming removed 3 bases at V and 0 bases at J, with 12 bases between. Looked up from germline, CDR1 is LNHDA and CDR2 is SQIVND (reference sequence). CDR3 in amino acids: CASSMNRPNSNQPQHF. As DNA, the CDR3 is TGTGCCAGTAGTATGAACAGACCCAATAGCAATCAGCCCCAGCATTTT. The variable domain in full, completed from reference TRBV19 and TRBJ1-5, reads DGGITQSPKYLFRKEGQNVTLSCEQNLNHDAMYWYRQDPGQGLRLIYYSQIVNDFQKGDIAEGYSVSREKKESFPLTVTSAQKNPTAFYLCASSMNRPNSNQPQHFGDGTRLSIL.

J is TRBJ2-7 and V is TRBV28; 9 nucleotides line up with TRBD2. The CDR3 covers 14 residues. V gave up 10 bases and J gave up 4 bases; unmatched junction bases: 11. Per germline, CDR1 MDHEN and CDR2 SYDVKM. Here the CDR3 DNA reads TGTGCCACCCATACGGGCGGGAGGGGTTACGAGCAGTACTTC. As protein: CATHTGGRGYEQYF.

The gene calls are TRBV7-9 and TRBJ2-1, with 14 positions matching TRBD2. The junction had 10 bases not matched to a gene; V was cut back by 4 bases and J by 14 bases. The CDR3 runs to 15 residues. The germline V gene has CDR1 SEHNR and CDR2 FQNEAQ (reference sequence). As DNA, the CDR3 is TGTGCCAGCAGCTCCGCCGGGACTAGCGGGAGAAGGGAGTTCTTC. Protein: CASSSAGTSGRREFF.

The J gene is TRBJ2-7, the V gene TRBV30; D gene unclear. V shed 2 bases and J shed 2 bases, with 13 bases lying between them. Germline CDR1 is GTSNPN and CDR2 is SVGIG (reference sequence). There are 14 residues in the CDR3. CDR3 coding DNA: TGTGCCTGGAGTTTACCAGGCCCAACCTACGAGCAGTACTTC. As protein: CAWSLPGPTYEQYF.

The chain is built from TRBV7-3 and TRBJ2-1; TRBD2 matches 10 bases. The CDR3 is 15 amino acids. V was pared by 5 bases and J by 3 bases, with 4 bases of the junction left unmatched. Per germline, CDR1 SGHTA and CDR2 FQGTGA. In DNA, the CDR3 is TGTGCCAGCAGCGTAGGACTAGCGGACTACAATGAGCAGTTCTTC. Its translation: CASSVGLADYNEQFF.

V is TRBV7-3 and J is TRBJ1-1, with a possible D match to TRBD1 (5 bases). The V end was cut by 2 bases, the J end by 2 bases, with 9 bases between. This CDR3 is 14 amino acids long. Germline assignment: CDR1 SGHTA and CDR2 FQGTGA. The CDR3 DNA is TGTGCCAGCAGCTTACAGGGTACTAACACTGAAGCTTTCTTT. Encoded protein: CASSLQGTNTEAFF.

The chain combines TRBV6-5 with TRBJ1-2; 8 positions match TRBD1. The length of the CDR3 is 14 residues. Germline V gives CDR1 MNHEY, CDR2 SVGAGI. Losses at the gene ends were 5 bases for V and 7 bases for J; bases not matched to a gene: 9. CDR3 nucleotides: TGTGCCAGCAGTCCTGGACAGGGTATACGTGGCTACACCTTC. Amino acid sequence: CASSPGQGIRGYTF.

The chain combines TRBV11-2 with TRBJ1-3; 10 nucleotides match TRBD1. Germline CDR1 SGHAT, CDR2 FQNNGV. V lost 6 bases and J lost 4; bases outside the gene matches: 3. The CDR3 has 14 residues. The CDR3 region is CASRKGQGGNTIYF. As DNA, the CDR3 is TGTGCCAGCAGAAAGGGACAGGGGGGAAACACCATATATTTT.

CDR3 bases: TGTGCCAGCACCCCCCCGGTGGTAGCCACTGAAGCTTTCTTT. Protein product: CASTPPVVATEAFF. The chain joins TRBV28 to TRBJ1-1, with no clear D. The CDR3 has 14 residues. Germline CDR1 MDHEN, CDR2 SYDVKM. Deletions cut 7 bases from V and 4 bases from J, with 16 bases between.

V gene TRBV19 combines with J gene TRBJ1-5, with TRBD1 matching 8 bases. Germline V CDR1 and CDR2: LNHDA, SQIVND (reference sequence). This CDR3 contains 14 residues. The V gene end was trimmed by 8 bases and the J gene end by 2 bases; junction bases not matched to a gene: 5. The CDR3 DNA sequence: TGTGCCAGTCAGGACAGGGAGGGCAATCAGCCCCAGCATTTT. It codes for CASQDREGNQPQHF.

The gene calls are TRBV19 and TRBJ2-3, with TRBD2 identical over 10 bases. Germline V CDR1 and CDR2: LNHDA, SQIVND (reference sequence). The CDR3 sequence is 16 residues long. V shed 3 bases, J shed 1 base, and the junction held 4 bases outside the gene matches. The CDR3 reads CASSITLAGGTDTQYF. The CDR3 coding sequence is TGTGCCAGTAGTATTACCCTAGCGGGAGGCACAGATACGCAGTATTTT. Using reference TRBV19 and TRBJ2-3 for the parts outside the CDR3, the full variable domain is DGGITQSPKYLFRKEGQNVTLSCEQNLNHDAMYWYRQDPGQGLRLIYYSQIVNDFQKGDIAEGYSVSREKKESFPLTVTSAQKNPTAFYLCASSITLAGGTDTQYFGPGTRLTVL.